These 7 T cell receptor beta chains originate from one sample sequenced in a study of cytomegalovirus exposure and HLA in healthy donors. 60 Vbeta and 13 Jbeta primers were used in PCR. Some clones are missing from TCRdb's copy, which holds only in-frame ones; the method was immunoSEQ multiplex PCR. The sample holds 210,000 or so clones, around four fifths seen once. Sequenced input: PBMCs. The source of these receptors is a woman aged 45-65 years in good health and CMV-seropositive.

This clone was seen only once. The chain is built from TRBV28 and TRBJ2-3; 8 nucleotides agree with TRBD2. V trimming: 4 bases; J trimming: 2 bases; junction bases outside the gene matches: 8. The germline gives CDR1 MDHEN, CDR2 SYDVKM. The CDR3 loop spans 16 amino acids. The CDR3 sequence: CASSYPQRGNTDTQYF. In nucleotides, the CDR3 is TGTGCCAGCAGTTACCCTCAGCGGGGGAACACAGATACGCAGTATTTT.

The J gene is TRBJ1-2, the V gene TRBV5-5; weak D call: TRBD1 (5 bases). The CDR3 consists of 16 residues. Germline lookup yields CDR1 SGHKS and CDR2 YYEKEE (reference sequence). V shed 4 bases and J shed 2 bases, with 18 bases lying between them. CDR3 residues: CASSRNPGPSNYGYTF. For the CDR3, the DNA is TGTGCCAGCAGCCGGAACCCAGGGCCCTCCAACTATGGCTACACCTTC.

The rearrangement joins TRBV5-1 to TRBJ1-4; D remains ambiguous. CDR3 length: 16 amino acids. Germline V gives CDR1 SGHRS, CDR2 YFSETQ. V lost 1 base and J lost 0, with 10 bases in between. CDR3 sequence reads: CASSLSLVATNEKLFF. DNA for the CDR3: TGCGCCAGCAGCTTGTCCCTCGTTGCAACTAATGAAAAACTGTTTTTT.

The chain couples TRBV5-8 to TRBJ1-1; D perhaps matches TRBD1 (6 bases). The CDR3 is 14 amino acids. V was shortened by 5 bases and J by 1 base, with 12 bases between the two germline ends. Germline CDR1 is SGHTS and CDR2 is YDEGEE. The CDR3 here is CASSSPTGNTEAFF. In nucleotides, the CDR3 is TGTGCCAGCAGTTCCCCGACAGGGAACACTGAAGCTTTCTTT.

The chain couples TRBV5-1 to TRBJ2-7; D gene uncertain. The germline CDR1 and CDR2 sequences are SGHRS and YFSETQ. Trimming removed 0 bases at V and 6 bases at J, with 4 bases between. This CDR3 is built from 11 residues. Here the CDR3 DNA reads TGCGCCAGCAGCTTGGGGCTCGAGCAGTACTTC. Its translation is CASSLGLEQYF.

This chain joins TRBV5-4 and TRBJ2-2, with 7 bases that match TRBD2. Germline trimming cut 0 bases from V and 4 bases from J; bases unmatched to any gene: 6. Germline CDR1 and CDR2: SGHNT and YYREEE (reference sequence). The length of the CDR3 is 16 residues. CDR3 region: CASSLGGGPGTGELFF. In DNA, the CDR3 is TGTGCCAGCAGCTTGGGGGGGGGACCCGGCACCGGGGAGCTGTTTTTT.

The rearrangement uses TRBV7-8 and TRBJ2-5, with TRBD1 as a possible D gene (6 bases). Trimming took off 3 bases at V and 11 bases at J, with 19 bases between the two ends. There are 14 residues in the CDR3. Germline V gene lookup returns CDR1 SGHVS and CDR2 FQNEAQ. In nucleotides, the CDR3 is TGTGCCAGCAGCTTCAGGGGCCTGCTGAGGGAGCAGTACTTC. It is translated as CASSFRGLLREQYF.